These T cell receptor beta chains were read from a single sample in a study of T-cell reconstitution after alpha-beta-depleted transplantation in children. TCRdb fed the PCR reads into MiXCR, producing one record per CDR3 protein. The sample consists of around 670,000 distinct CDR3 sequences, under 15% of them appearing once. The sample was PBMCs, taken before TCRalphabeta/CD19-depleted stem cell transplant. These receptors all come from a girl aged 2 to 10 with congenital amegakaryocytic thrombocytopenia, due to receive a stem cell transplant. CDR3s include the opening cysteine and the closing phenylalanine or tryptophan. A D gene is named only where the DNA matches it firmly. Rows give clone size only sometimes, using once, few, many, or a class for an expanded clone.

CDR3 DNA | CDR3 protein | D gene | J gene | V gene | clone size
TGTGCCAGCAGGGGTCGATTCTACAATGAGCAGTTCTTC | CASRGRFYNEQFF | - | TRBJ2-1 | TRBV28 | few
TGTGCCAGCAGCAAGTTTATCGGCGGCACCTACGAGCAGTACTTC | CASSKFIGGTYEQYF | - | TRBJ2-7 | TRBV7-9 | -
TGTGCCACCAGCTTGGACAGAGCCACCGGGGAGCTGTTTTTT | CATSLDRATGELFF | - | TRBJ2-2 | TRBV15 | many
TGTGCCAGCAGTTTCCCGGGACAGGGGTCCTCCTACAATGAGCAGTTCTTC | CASSFPGQGSSYNEQFF | TRBD1 | TRBJ2-1 | TRBV6-5 | many
TGTGCCAGCAGTCCTTTCCCGAACCTGGACGCTTACGAGCAGTACTTC | CASSPFPNLDAYEQYF | - | TRBJ2-7 | TRBV28 | many
TGCGCCAGCAGGACGGGGACAGGGGTTTATGAAAAACTGTTTTTT | CASRTGTGVYEKLFF | TRBD1 | TRBJ1-4 | TRBV5-1 | few
TGCGCCAGCAGCACCCAGCAGGGGGCAAGGTACAATGAGCAGTTCTTC | CASSTQQGARYNEQFF | TRBD1 | TRBJ2-1 | TRBV5-1 | -
TGCGCCAGCTATAAATTAGCGGCAGCACGGAACACCGGGGAGCTGTTTTTT | CASYKLAAARNTGELFF | - | TRBJ2-2 | TRBV5-1 | -
TGTGCCACCCACCCCTGGGCTAGCGGGAGTGTGGATGAGCAGTTCTTC | CATHPWASGSVDEQFF | TRBD2 | TRBJ2-1 | TRBV10-3 | -
TGCAGTGCTAGAGATGCAAGGGCCCGCGGGACGCAGTATTTT | CSARDARARGTQYF | - | TRBJ2-3 | TRBV20-1 | many
TGTGCCAGCAGCTGGACAGCTACATCCTACGAGCAGTACTTC | CASSWTATSYEQYF | - | TRBJ2-7 | TRBV5-5 | -
TGCAGTGCTGGCGCCGGACCGAACACTGAAGCTTTCTTT | CSAGAGPNTEAFF | - | TRBJ1-1 | TRBV20-1 | -
TGCGCCAGCAGCCGCGACTGGAACAATGAGCAGTTCTTC | CASSRDWNNEQFF | - | TRBJ2-1 | TRBV5-1 | -
TGTGCCAGGACAGGGGCCTACAATGGGCAGTTCTTC | CARTGAYNGQFF | TRBD1 | TRBJ2-1 | TRBV30 | -
TGTGCCAGCAGAGATACAGGGAACACTGAAGCTTTCTTT | CASRDTGNTEAFF | - | TRBJ1-1 | TRBV28 | many
TGTGCCAGCAGTTACTCATCCGACCCTAAGGAGTACTTC | CASSYSSDPKEYF | - | TRBJ2-7 | TRBV6-2/TRBV6-3 | many
TGCAGTGCTAGAGATACCCTAGCGATGTCCTACGAGCAGTACTTC | CSARDTLAMSYEQYF | - | TRBJ2-7 | TRBV20-1 | -
TGCAGTGCTAGGCTAGCGGGAGACCTTCGGTACGAGCAGTACTTC | CSARLAGDLRYEQYF | TRBD2 | TRBJ2-7 | TRBV20-1 | many
TGTGCCAGCAAAGCGGGAGATTCATGGGAGCAGTACTTC | CASKAGDSWEQYF | TRBD2 | TRBJ2-7 | TRBV12-3/TRBV12-4 | many
TGTGCCAGCAGTTTGGCCCGGGCGACCAATGAGCAGTTCTTC | CASSLARATNEQFF | - | TRBJ2-1 | TRBV12-3/TRBV12-4 | -
TGTGCCAGCAGCTTAGCGGATGTCCCGGCCTACGAGCAGTACTTC | CASSLADVPAYEQYF | - | TRBJ2-7 | TRBV7-6 | -
TGCGCCAGCAGCACATTTACAGATACGCAGTATTTT | CASSTFTDTQYF | - | TRBJ2-3 | TRBV5-1 | many
TGCGCCAGCAGCTCAAGGACTAGCGGGAGTTCTATTTACGAGCAGTACTTC | CASSSRTSGSSIYEQYF | TRBD2 | TRBJ2-7 | TRBV5-1 | few
TGCGCCAGCAGTCCCCTAGCCGATGGTTACACAGATACGCAGTATTTT | CASSPLADGYTDTQYF | - | TRBJ2-3 | TRBV5-1 | many
TGTGCCAGCACACTCCGATACCGGGCCAGAGAGACCCAGTACTTC | CASTLRYRARETQYF | - | TRBJ2-5 | TRBV6-1 | -
TGTGCCAGCAGTTCCCCGGGTCGGTCAGATACGCAGTATTTT | CASSSPGRSDTQYF | - | TRBJ2-3 | TRBV12-3/TRBV12-4 | -
TGTGCCAGCAGTGAGAGGAATCAGCCCCAGCATTTT | CASSERNQPQHF | - | TRBJ1-5 | TRBV2 | many
TGTGCCAGCAGCTCTGGACAGGGGAAATGTCACTTC | CASSSGQGKCHF | TRBD1 | TRBJ2-7 | TRBV6-5 | many
TGTGCCAGCAGCAAAAAGCCGCGGGGGCAGTACGAGCAGTACTTC | CASSKKPRGQYEQYF | - | TRBJ2-7 | TRBV21-1 | -